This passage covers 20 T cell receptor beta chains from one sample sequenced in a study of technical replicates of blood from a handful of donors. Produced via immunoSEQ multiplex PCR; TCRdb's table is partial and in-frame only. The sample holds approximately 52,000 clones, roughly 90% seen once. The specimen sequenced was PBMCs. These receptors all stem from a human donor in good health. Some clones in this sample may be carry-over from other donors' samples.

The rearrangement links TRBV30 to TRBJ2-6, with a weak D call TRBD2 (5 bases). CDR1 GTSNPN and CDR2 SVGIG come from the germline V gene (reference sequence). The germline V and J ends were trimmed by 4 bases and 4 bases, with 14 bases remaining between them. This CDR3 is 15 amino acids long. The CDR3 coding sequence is TGTGCCTGGACCGCTTCGGGGAGAGGGGCCAACGTCCTGACTTTC. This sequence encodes CAWTASGRGANVLTF.

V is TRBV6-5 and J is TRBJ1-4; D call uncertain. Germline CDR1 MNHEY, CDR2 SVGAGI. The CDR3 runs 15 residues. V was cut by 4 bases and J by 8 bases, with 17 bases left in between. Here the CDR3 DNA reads TGTGCCAGCAGTTCCTCCGGGAACGAACGGGAAAAACTGTTTTTT. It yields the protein CASSSSGNEREKLFF.

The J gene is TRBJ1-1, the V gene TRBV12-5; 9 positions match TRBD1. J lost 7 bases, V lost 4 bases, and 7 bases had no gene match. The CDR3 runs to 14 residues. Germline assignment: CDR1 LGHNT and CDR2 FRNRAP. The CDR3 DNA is TGTGCTAGTGGTTACCGAACAGGGGGCGGTGAAGCTTTCTTT. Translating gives CASGYRTGGGEAFF.

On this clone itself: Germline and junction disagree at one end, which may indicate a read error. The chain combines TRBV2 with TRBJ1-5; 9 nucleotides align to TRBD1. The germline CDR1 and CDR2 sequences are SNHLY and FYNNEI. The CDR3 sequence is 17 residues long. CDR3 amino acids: CASSKAWGQGRNQPQHF. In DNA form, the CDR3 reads TGTGCCAGCAGTAAAGCGTGGGGACAGGGCAGGAATCAGCCCCAGCATTTT.

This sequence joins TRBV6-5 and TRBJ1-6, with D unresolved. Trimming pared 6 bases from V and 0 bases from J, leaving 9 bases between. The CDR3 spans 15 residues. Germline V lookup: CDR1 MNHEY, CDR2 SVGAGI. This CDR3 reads CASSPESSYNSPLHF. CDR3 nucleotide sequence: TGTGCCAGCAGCCCGGAGAGCTCCTATAATTCACCCCTCCACTTT.

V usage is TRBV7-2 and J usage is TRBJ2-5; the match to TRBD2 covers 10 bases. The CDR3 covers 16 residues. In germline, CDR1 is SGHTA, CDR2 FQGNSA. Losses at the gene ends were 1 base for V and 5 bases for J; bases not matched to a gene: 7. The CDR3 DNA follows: TGTGCCAGCAGCTTAGAGCCAGCGGGAGGGCCCGAGACCCAGTACTTC. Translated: CASSLEPAGGPETQYF.

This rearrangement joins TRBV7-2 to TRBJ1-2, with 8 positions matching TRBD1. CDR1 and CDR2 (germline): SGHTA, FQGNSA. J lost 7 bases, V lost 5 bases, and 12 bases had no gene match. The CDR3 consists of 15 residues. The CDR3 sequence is CASSDGQGTKGGYTF. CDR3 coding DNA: TGTGCCAGCAGCGACGGACAGGGAACAAAAGGTGGCTACACCTTC.

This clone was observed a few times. The CDR3 nucleotides are TGTGCCAGCAGCTCCTCGGGGGGGCCGGGGGAGCAGTACTTC. Translating gives CASSSSGGPGEQYF. The gene calls are TRBV7-9 and TRBJ2-7, with 8 bases matching TRBD2. This CDR3 has 14 amino acids. CDR1 is SEHNR, CDR2 FQNEAQ, per germline (reference sequence). V lost 4 bases, J lost 7 bases, and 9 bases stayed unmatched.

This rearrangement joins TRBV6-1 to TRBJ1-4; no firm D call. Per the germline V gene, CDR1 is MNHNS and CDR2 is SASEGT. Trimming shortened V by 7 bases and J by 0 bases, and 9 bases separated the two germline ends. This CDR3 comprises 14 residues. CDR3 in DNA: TGTGCCAGCACTTACACCACAACTAATGAAAAACTGTTTTTT. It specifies CASTYTTTNEKLFF.

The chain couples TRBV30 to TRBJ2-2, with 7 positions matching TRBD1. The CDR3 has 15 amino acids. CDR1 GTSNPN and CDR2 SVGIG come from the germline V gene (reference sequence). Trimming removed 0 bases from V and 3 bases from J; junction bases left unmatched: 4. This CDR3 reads CAWSVRTGYTGELFF. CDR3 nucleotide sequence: TGTGCCTGGAGTGTACGGACAGGTTACACCGGGGAGCTGTTTTTT. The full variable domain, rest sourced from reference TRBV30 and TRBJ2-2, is SQTIHQWPATLVQPVGSPLSLECTVEGTSNPNLYWYRQAAGRGLQLLFYSVGIGQISSEVPQNLSASRPQDRQFILSSKKLLLSDSGFYLCAWSVRTGYTGELFFGEGSRLTVL.

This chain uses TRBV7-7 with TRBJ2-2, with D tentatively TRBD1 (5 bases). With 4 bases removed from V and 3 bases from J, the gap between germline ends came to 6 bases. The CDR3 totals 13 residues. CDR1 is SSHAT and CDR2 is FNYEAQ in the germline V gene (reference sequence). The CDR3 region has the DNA TGTGCCAGCAGCTCGACAGACACCGGGGAGCTGTTTTTT. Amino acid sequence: CASSSTDTGELFF.

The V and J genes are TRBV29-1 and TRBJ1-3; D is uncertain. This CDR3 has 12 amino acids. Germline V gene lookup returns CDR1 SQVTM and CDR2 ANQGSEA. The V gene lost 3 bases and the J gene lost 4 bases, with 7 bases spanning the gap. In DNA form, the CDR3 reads TGCAGCGTTGAGGGCCTAGGAAACACCATATATTTT. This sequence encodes CSVEGLGNTIYF.

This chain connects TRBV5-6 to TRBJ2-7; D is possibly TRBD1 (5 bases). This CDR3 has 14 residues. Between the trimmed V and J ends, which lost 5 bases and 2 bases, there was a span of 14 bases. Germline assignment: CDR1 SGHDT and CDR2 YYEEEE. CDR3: CASSYGHPAYEQYF. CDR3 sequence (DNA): TGTGCCAGCAGTTATGGACACCCCGCCTACGAGCAGTACTTC.

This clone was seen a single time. CDR3 amino acids: CATRLAGFNEQFF. CDR3 in DNA: TGCGCCACCCGACTAGCGGGGTTCAATGAGCAGTTCTTC. This chain links TRBV4-3 with TRBJ2-1, with 11 bases fitting TRBD2. Per germline, CDR1 LGHNA and CDR2 YSLEER. The CDR3 consists of 13 residues. The V segment lost 10 bases and the J segment 6 bases; nucleotides outside the gene matches: 5.

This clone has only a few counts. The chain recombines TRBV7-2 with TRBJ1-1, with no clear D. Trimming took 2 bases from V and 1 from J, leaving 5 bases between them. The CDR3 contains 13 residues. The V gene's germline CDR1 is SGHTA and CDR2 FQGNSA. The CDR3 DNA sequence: TGTGCCAGCAGCTTAAGAGGGAACACTGAAGCTTTCTTT. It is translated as CASSLRGNTEAFF. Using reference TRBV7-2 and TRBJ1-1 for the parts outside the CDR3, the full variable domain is GAGVSQSPSNKVTEKGKDVELRCDPISGHTALYWYRQSLGQGLEFLIYFQGNSAPDKSGLPSDRFSAERTGGSVSTLTIQRTQQEDSAVYLCASSLRGNTEAFFGQGTRLTVV.

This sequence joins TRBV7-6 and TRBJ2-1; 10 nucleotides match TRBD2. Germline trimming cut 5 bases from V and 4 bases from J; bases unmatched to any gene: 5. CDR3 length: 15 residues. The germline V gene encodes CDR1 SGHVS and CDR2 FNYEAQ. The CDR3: CASSRTSGEYNEQFF. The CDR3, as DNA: TGTGCCAGCAGCAGAACTAGCGGGGAATACAATGAGCAGTTCTTC.

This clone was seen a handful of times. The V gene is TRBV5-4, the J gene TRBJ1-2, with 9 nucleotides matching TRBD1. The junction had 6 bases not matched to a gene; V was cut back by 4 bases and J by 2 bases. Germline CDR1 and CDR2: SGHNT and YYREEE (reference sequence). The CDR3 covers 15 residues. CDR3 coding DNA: TGTGCCAGCAGCGGATCCGGGACAGGGAACTATGGCTACACCTTC. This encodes CASSGSGTGNYGYTF.

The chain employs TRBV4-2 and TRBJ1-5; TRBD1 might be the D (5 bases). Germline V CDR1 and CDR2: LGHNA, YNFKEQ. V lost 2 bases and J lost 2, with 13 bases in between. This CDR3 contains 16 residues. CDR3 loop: CASSQSGTGGNQPQHF. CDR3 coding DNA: TGTGCCAGCAGCCAATCTGGCACGGGGGGCAATCAGCCCCAGCATTTT.

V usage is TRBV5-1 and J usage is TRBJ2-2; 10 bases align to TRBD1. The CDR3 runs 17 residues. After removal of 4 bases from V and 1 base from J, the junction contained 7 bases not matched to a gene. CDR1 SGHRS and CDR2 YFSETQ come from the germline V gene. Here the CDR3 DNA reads TGCGCCAGCAGCCACACTAGGACAGGGGGGAACACCGGGGAGCTGTTTTTT. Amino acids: CASSHTRTGGNTGELFF.

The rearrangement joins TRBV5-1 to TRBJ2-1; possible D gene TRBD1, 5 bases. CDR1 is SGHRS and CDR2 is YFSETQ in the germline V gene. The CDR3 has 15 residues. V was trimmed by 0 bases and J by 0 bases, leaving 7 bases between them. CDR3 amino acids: CASSLGQFSYNEQFF. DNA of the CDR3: TGCGCCAGCAGCTTGGGACAGTTCTCCTACAATGAGCAGTTCTTC.